Listed here is a single T cell receptor (beta chain). At one end the junction does not follow the germline gene, possibly because of a read error. Per the study methods: Amplifying reference gene primers gave estimates of nucleated cell counts. The repertoire was sequenced with immunoSEQ multiplex PCR; TCRdb's copy has only in-frame clones and lacks some. The D gene and trimming were derived from the DNA, and the V and J assignments and clone size from that table. The data hold around 65,000 clones, with approximately 91% observed a single time. Germline lookup yields CDR1 MNHEY and CDR2 SVGEGT. CDR3 size: 14 residues. This entry comes from a study of blood T cell repertoires in COVID-19. Study-level information: The United States, Italy and Spain supplied acute and convalescent COVID-19 samples. T cells, B-cell-depleted T cells, or PBMCs provided the cDNA or gDNA that served as material.

This clonotype was obtained from a human donor in a cohort sampled during active COVID-19. V is TRBV6-2 or TRBV6-3 and J is TRBJ2-1; 11 bases match TRBD1. Material: peripheral blood. The CDR3 protein is CASSYPTGQGARLF. The CDR3 nucleotides read TGTGCCAGCAGTTACCCCACCGGACAGGGGGCAAGGCTCTTC.